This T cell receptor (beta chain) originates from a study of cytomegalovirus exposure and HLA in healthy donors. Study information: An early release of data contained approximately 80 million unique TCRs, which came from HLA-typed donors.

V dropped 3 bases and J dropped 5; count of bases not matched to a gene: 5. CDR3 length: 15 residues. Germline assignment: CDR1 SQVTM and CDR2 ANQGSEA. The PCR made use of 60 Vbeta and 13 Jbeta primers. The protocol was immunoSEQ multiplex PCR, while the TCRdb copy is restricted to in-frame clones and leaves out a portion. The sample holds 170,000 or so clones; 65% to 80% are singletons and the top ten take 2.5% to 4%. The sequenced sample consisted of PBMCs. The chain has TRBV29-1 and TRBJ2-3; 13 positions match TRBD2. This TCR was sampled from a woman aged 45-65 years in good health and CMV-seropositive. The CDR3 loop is CSVDRTSGRLDTQYF. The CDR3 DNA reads TGCAGCGTTGATAGGACTAGCGGGAGATTAGATACGCAGTATTTT.